In this sample, the clone carrying this T cell receptor (beta chain) turned up a few times. Deletions cut 8 bases from V and 3 bases from J, with 20 bases between. CDR3 length: 15 residues. It was 5'RACE with constant-segment primers that produced the TCR alpha and TCR beta cDNA libraries, which carried sample barcodes and UMIs. TCRdb used MiXCR to reprocess the 5' RACE reads, holding one entry per CDR3 protein. The profile covers some 180,000 distinct CDR3 sequences, with 10% to 15% appearing a single time and 3% to 4% taken by the ten largest. These data are taken from a study of T-cell memory formation after mild COVID-19.

This TCR came from a man in his late teens or twenties who had mild COVID-19 (a few samples of this study predate the infection). Cell type and time point are not known. The chain links TRBV12-3 or TRBV12-4 to TRBJ2-7; tentative D call: TRBD2 (6 bases). Sequences were obtained from PBMCs or a T cell subset sorted from them (not recorded which). The CDR3 spells CASGLGGTMGYEQYF. The DNA of the CDR3 is TGTGCCAGCGGCTTAGGAGGGACCATGGGCTACGAGCAGTACTTC.